This T cell receptor beta chain was found in a study of CD8 T cells in ankylosing spondylitis. TCRdb passed the 5' RACE reads through MiXCR, listing each CDR3 protein once. The data contain around 250,000 distinct CDR3 sequences, roughly 32% of them singletons. The CDR3 has 17 residues. V lost 4 bases to trimming and J lost 0 bases, with 13 bases between them. The sequence was collected from a male donor with ankylosing spondylitis or in good health (not recorded which). Sequenced input: blood, either unsorted or a sorted T cell fraction (not recorded which). The chain employs TRBV12-3 or TRBV12-4 and TRBJ2-6; tentatively, D is TRBD2 (6 bases). The CDR3 DNA follows: TGTGCCAGCAGTTCCCGGGGGAGCCCCTCTGGGGCCAACGTCCTGACTTTC. Translation gives CASSSRGSPSGANVLTF.